The rows below give T cell receptor beta chains drawn from one sample of a study of cytomegalovirus exposure and HLA in healthy donors. TCRdb's copy holds only in-frame clones and misses some; the assay was immunoSEQ multiplex PCR. The repertoire has around 150,000 clones, about 65% of them found once; the top ten carry 3.5% to 5%. Specimen: PBMCs. These receptors originate from a woman between 18 and 30 years old in good health and CMV-seropositive. Both conserved end residues are trimmed from each CDR3. The D gene is left open where the match is weak.

V gene,D gene,J gene,CDR3 protein
TRBV30,NA,TRBJ2-1,AWSIGSEQF
TRBV19,NA,TRBJ1-5,ASRSVPGGNQPQH
TRBV6-6,TRBD1,TRBJ1-5,ASSSAGGNQPQH
TRBV6-6,NA,TRBJ1-2,ASSPDRILSNYGYT
TRBV6-1,TRBD1,TRBJ2-7,AVRQGQGVHEQY
TRBV2,NA,TRBJ2-1,ASMRGSYNEQF
TRBV7-2,TRBD2,TRBJ2-3,ASSSPLGGSHADTQY
TRBV2,TRBD1,TRBJ2-7,ASLKQGKYEQY
TRBV5-1,NA,TRBJ1-6,ASSLGQGANSPLH
TRBV13,TRBD1,TRBJ2-1,ASSLAPDRADEQF
TRBV13,NA,TRBJ2-2,ASTEAYQGTGELF
TRBV5-6,NA,TRBJ2-1,ASSLSLGSSYNEQF
TRBV19,NA,TRBJ2-1,ASSSGMHHNEQF
TRBV27,TRBD1,TRBJ1-1,ASSLLGSGGTVNTEAF
TRBV5-1,NA,TRBJ2-3,ASTIPGGTDTQY
TRBV4-1,NA,TRBJ2-5,ASSQDGVEQETQY
TRBV6-5,NA,TRBJ2-1,ARPTEPYNEQF
TRBV2,NA,TRBJ1-1,ASTRPGMNTEAF
TRBV19,TRBD1,TRBJ2-7,ASSPTGYPSYEQY
TRBV9,NA,TRBJ2-5,ASSLSDPEETQY
TRBV5-1,TRBD2,TRBJ2-1,ASSSGLAGGDNNEQF
TRBV30,TRBD1,TRBJ2-6,AWGTGRVGGANVLT
TRBV11-1,NA,TRBJ2-4,ASSFGFSGKNIQY
TRBV5-1,NA,TRBJ2-3,ASSLNQGYGTDTQY
TRBV9,NA,TRBJ2-1,ASSVERGGAYNEQF
TRBV4-3,NA,TRBJ2-1,ASSQDLQTSSYNEQF
TRBV7-9,NA,TRBJ1-2,ASREGKVDGYT
TRBV6-6,NA,TRBJ1-3,ASRPGTSSGNTIY
TRBV29-1,TRBD2,TRBJ2-7,SVEGAAGEIGEQY
TRBV5-6,TRBD1,TRBJ1-4,ASSLRQGNEKLF
TRBV5-6,NA,TRBJ1-2,ASSLGALGSTYGYT
TRBV27,NA,TRBJ1-6,ASSPGTANSPLH
TRBV27,TRBD2,TRBJ2-1,ASSDEPSGSWNEQF
TRBV28,TRBD1,TRBJ2-5,ASSRWTGDYQETQY
TRBV5-5,NA,TRBJ2-7,ASSLLSSPPYEQY
TRBV7-6,NA,TRBJ1-2,ASSLSSGNYGYT
TRBV5-1,TRBD2,TRBJ2-7,ASSLGFRTSGFFEQY
TRBV6-5,NA,TRBJ1-5,ASRRNRENQPQH
TRBV29-1,NA,TRBJ2-3,SVEDRGTSSTDTQY
TRBV5-1,TRBD1,TRBJ1-2,ASSLGPRDRGRGGYT
TRBV4-2,NA,TRBJ2-6,ASSEYRGANVLT
TRBV28,NA,TRBJ2-1,ASSLGTTYNEQF
TRBV10-2,TRBD1,TRBJ1-3,ASRETGSGNTIY
TRBV7-2,TRBD1,TRBJ1-4,ASSFIPTGLGGEKLF
TRBV5-1,NA,TRBJ2-1,ASGKQGSYNEQF
TRBV28,TRBD2,TRBJ2-3,ASSLTRSGRAPDTQY
TRBV9,TRBD1,TRBJ1-5,ASSAQTGLGQPQH
TRBV5-8,TRBD2,TRBJ2-1,ASSGASGIAIEQF
TRBV15,NA,TRBJ2-7,ATSRLDSSPDYEQY
TRBV10-1,NA,TRBJ2-5,ASSPDRRGETQY
TRBV11-3,TRBD2,TRBJ2-1,ASSLGTSGGYYNEQF